This TCR beta chain was identified in a study of T cell responses to AZD1222 COVID-19 vaccine. Here immunoSEQ multiplex PCR was the method, and the copy in TCRdb shows in-frame clones only, minus some. The sample has around 88,000 clones, about 90% seen once. CDR1 and CDR2 (germline): SNHLY, FYNNEI. The CDR3 contains 18 residues. V trimming: 0 bases; J trimming: 4 bases; junction bases outside the gene matches: 12. Regarding this clone: No antigen is known for it.

Notes on the study in general: Seropositive AZD1222 recipients at baseline numbered only 5 or 6. Targets within unmutated variant regions were reportedly found for nearly half of spike-specific TCRs. Dominant CD4 TCR responses targeted spike regions 160-218 and 743-854.

This TCR was sampled from an adult in good health. This sample comprised peripheral blood, obtained on day 0 of MenACWY control vaccination. This chain connects TRBV2 to TRBJ1-5; 7 positions match TRBD1. CDR3 region: CASSEALRGQSGNQPQHF. CDR3 bases: TGTGCCAGCAGTGAAGCGCTTCGGGGACAGTCGGGGAATCAGCCCCAGCATTTT.